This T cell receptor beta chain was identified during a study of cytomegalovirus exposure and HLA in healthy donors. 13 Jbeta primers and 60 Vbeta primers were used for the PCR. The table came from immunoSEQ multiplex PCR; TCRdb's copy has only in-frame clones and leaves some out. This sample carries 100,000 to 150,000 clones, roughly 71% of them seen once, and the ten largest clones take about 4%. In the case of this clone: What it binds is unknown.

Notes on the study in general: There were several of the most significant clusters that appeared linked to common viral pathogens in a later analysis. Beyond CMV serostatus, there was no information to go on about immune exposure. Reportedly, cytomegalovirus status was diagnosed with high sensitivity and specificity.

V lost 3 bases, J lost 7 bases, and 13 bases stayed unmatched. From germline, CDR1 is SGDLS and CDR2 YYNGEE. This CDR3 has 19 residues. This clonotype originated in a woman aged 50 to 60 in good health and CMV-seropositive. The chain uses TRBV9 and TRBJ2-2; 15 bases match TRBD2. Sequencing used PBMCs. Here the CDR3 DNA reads TGTGCCAGCAGCGGGGGACTAGCGGGGGGCCTAGTCCGGGGCGGGGAGCTGTTTTTT. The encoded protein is CASSGGLAGGLVRGGELFF.